Listed below are T cell receptor beta chains from one sample, sequenced in a study of T-cell reconstitution after alpha-beta-depleted transplantation in children. Each CDR3 protein is one row after TCRdb ran MiXCR on the PCR reads. The sample holds approximately 630,000 distinct CDR3 sequences; around 13% are singletons and the top ten take around 0.76%. This specimen was PBMCs, taken before TCRalphabeta/CD19-depleted stem cell transplant. Source of these receptors: a girl aged 2-10 years with congenital amegakaryocytic thrombocytopenia, due to receive a stem cell transplant. Each CDR3 is given with its conserved first and last residue. D genes are given only for firm matches. Rows give clone size only sometimes, using once, few, many, or a class for an expanded clone.

V gene: TRBV7-2
J gene: TRBJ1-2
clone size: NA
D gene: TRBD1
CDR3 DNA: TGTGCCAGCAGCCCAGACCGACAGGGCTCGAACTATGGCTACACCTTC
CDR3 protein: CASSPDRQGSNYGYTF

V gene: TRBV7-3
J gene: TRBJ2-2
clone size: few
D gene: TRBD2
CDR3 DNA: TGTGCCAGCAGCATAACCGGGACAGTGGCCGATCTTATAGCGGGAGACACCGGGGAGCTGTTTTTT
CDR3 protein: CASSITGTVADLIAGDTGELFF

V gene: TRBV5-1
J gene: TRBJ2-3
clone size: NA
D gene: NA
CDR3 DNA: TGCGCCAGCAGCTTGGGTCTGGGGTTCCAACCTTCCATGGATACGCCGTATTTT
CDR3 protein: CASSLGLGFQPSMDTPYF

V gene: TRBV4-1
J gene: TRBJ2-1
clone size: many
D gene: NA
CDR3 DNA: TGCGCCAGCAGCCAGCTCGCAACGGGGAATGAGCAGTTCTTC
CDR3 protein: CASSQLATGNEQFF

V gene: TRBV3-1
J gene: TRBJ1-2
clone size: NA
D gene: NA
CDR3 DNA: TGTGCCACCAGCCAAGTTCGTTCGTCGGCTGCTAACTATGGCTACACCTTC
CDR3 protein: CATSQVRSSAANYGYTF

V gene: TRBV12-3/TRBV12-4
J gene: TRBJ2-1
clone size: NA
D gene: NA
CDR3 DNA: TGTGCCAGCAGTTTATGGTCCGGAGGCTCCTACAATGAGCAGTTCTTC
CDR3 protein: CASSLWSGGSYNEQFF

V gene: TRBV19
J gene: TRBJ2-5
clone size: few
D gene: NA
CDR3 DNA: TGTGCCAGTAGTATCGGGGGCCAAGAGACCCAGTACTTC
CDR3 protein: CASSIGGQETQYF

V gene: TRBV12-3/TRBV12-4
J gene: TRBJ2-2
clone size: many
D gene: NA
CDR3 DNA: TGTGCCAGCAGCGCATCGGGGCTAGCCGGGGAGCTGTTTTTT
CDR3 protein: CASSASGLAGELFF

V gene: TRBV20-1
J gene: TRBJ2-7
clone size: NA
D gene: TRBD1
CDR3 DNA: TGCAGTGCTAGCCCCTCGGGACAGGGAGGCTACGAGCAGTACTTC
CDR3 protein: CSASPSGQGGYEQYF

V gene: TRBV6-5
J gene: TRBJ2-7
clone size: many
D gene: NA
CDR3 DNA: TGTGCCAGCAGTTACTGGCAGGGCCGGAAAGAAGAGCAGTACTTC
CDR3 protein: CASSYWQGRKEEQYF

V gene: TRBV5-1
J gene: TRBJ2-5
clone size: many
D gene: NA
CDR3 DNA: TGCGCCAGCAGCTTGTGGGAGACGGAGACCCAGTACTTC
CDR3 protein: CASSLWETETQYF

V gene: TRBV11-2
J gene: TRBJ2-1
clone size: NA
D gene: TRBD2
CDR3 DNA: TGTGCCAGCAGCGGCTTAAGCAGAAGCGGACTAGCGGGGAGAAATGAGCAGTTCTTC
CDR3 protein: CASSGLSRSGLAGRNEQFF

V gene: TRBV12-3/TRBV12-4
J gene: TRBJ2-3
clone size: many
D gene: NA
CDR3 DNA: TGTGCCAGCAGTTTTGGCTACTCCTACACAGATACGCAGTATTTT
CDR3 protein: CASSFGYSYTDTQYF

V gene: TRBV20-1
J gene: TRBJ2-1
clone size: many
D gene: TRBD2
CDR3 DNA: TGCAGTGCTAGAGATTTGGCGCTAGCGGGAGGCGCCTACAATGAGCAGTTCTTC
CDR3 protein: CSARDLALAGGAYNEQFF

V gene: TRBV27
J gene: TRBJ2-5
clone size: many
D gene: NA
CDR3 DNA: TGTGCCAGCAGGTCCCCTCTCTCGGAGACCCAGTACTTC
CDR3 protein: CASRSPLSETQYF

V gene: TRBV18
J gene: TRBJ2-3
clone size: many
D gene: NA
CDR3 DNA: TGTGCCAGCTCACCGCGGGTAGGGCCAGATACGCAGTATTTT
CDR3 protein: CASSPRVGPDTQYF

V gene: TRBV6-5
J gene: TRBJ1-2
clone size: many
D gene: NA
CDR3 DNA: TGTGCCAGCAGTTACAGGACTCGCGGTGGCTACACCTTC
CDR3 protein: CASSYRTRGGYTF

V gene: TRBV7-8
J gene: TRBJ2-5
clone size: many
D gene: NA
CDR3 DNA: TGTGCCAGCAGCTTAGGGCTAGGGGGTGAGGAGACCCAGTACTTC
CDR3 protein: CASSLGLGGEETQYF

V gene: TRBV7-9
J gene: TRBJ2-1
clone size: many
D gene: NA
CDR3 DNA: TGTGCCAGCAGCTATCCAGCGGGCTTGATAAACAATGAGCAGTTCTTC
CDR3 protein: CASSYPAGLINNEQFF